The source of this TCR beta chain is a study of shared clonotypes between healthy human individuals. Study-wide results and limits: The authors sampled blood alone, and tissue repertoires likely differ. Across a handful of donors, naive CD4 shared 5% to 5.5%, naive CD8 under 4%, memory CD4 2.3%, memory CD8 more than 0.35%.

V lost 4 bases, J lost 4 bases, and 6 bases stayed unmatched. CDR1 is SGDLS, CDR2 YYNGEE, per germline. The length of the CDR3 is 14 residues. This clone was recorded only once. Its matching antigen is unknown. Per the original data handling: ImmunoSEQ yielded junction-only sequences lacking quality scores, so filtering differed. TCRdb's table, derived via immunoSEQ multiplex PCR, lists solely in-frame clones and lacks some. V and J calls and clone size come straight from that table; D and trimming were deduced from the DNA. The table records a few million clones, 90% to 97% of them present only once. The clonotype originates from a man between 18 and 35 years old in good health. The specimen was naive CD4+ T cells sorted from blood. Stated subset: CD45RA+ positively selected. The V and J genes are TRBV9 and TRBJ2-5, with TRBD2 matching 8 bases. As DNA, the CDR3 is TGTGCCAGCAGCTCTGGAACTAGCGGAGAGACCCAGTACTTC. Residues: CASSSGTSGETQYF.